Following are 8 T cell receptor beta chains from one sample sequenced in a study of neurological immune-mediated disorders. TCRdb independently ran MiXCR on the 5' RACE reads; one entry per CDR3 protein. The data contain roughly 88,000 distinct CDR3 sequences, roughly 3.5% of them singletons. Sequencing was done on a sample of PBMCs. Receptors were obtained from a woman aged 45-60 years with multiple sclerosis.

In its sample, this clonotype was seen many times. V and J are TRBV18 and TRBJ2-5, with 8 bases identical to TRBD1. The junction had 8 bases not matched to a gene; V was cut back by 1 base and J by 10 bases. Looked up from germline, CDR1 is KGHSH and CDR2 is LQKENI. CDR3 length equals 14 residues. CDR3 protein: CASSPQAGGSFQYF. In nucleotides, the CDR3 is TGTGCCAGCTCACCACAAGCAGGGGGCTCTTTCCAGTACTTC. Complete variable domain (other parts from reference TRBV18 and TRBJ2-5): NAGVMQNPRHLVRRRGQEARLRCSPMKGHSHVYWYRQLPEEGLKFMVYLQKENIIDESGMPKERFSAEFPKEGPSILRIQQVVRGDSAAYFCASSPQAGGSFQYFGPGTRLLVL.

As to this clonotype: A much larger clone lies a single base off, so this may be a read error. The chain couples TRBV27 to TRBJ2-2; D is ambiguous. This CDR3 is built from 15 residues. Germline CDR1 and CDR2: MNHEY and SMNVEV (reference sequence). V was pared by 4 bases and J by 6 bases, with 15 bases between. The CDR3 region is CASSWARRGPGELFF. The CDR3 DNA follows: TGTGCCAGCAGTTGGGCCCGTCGCGGCCCCGGGGAGCTGTTTTTT.

Details on this clonotype: This sequence may be a read error, since a much larger clone differs from it by one base. The chain is built from TRBV11-2 and TRBJ1-6; no definite D call. The CDR3 runs 14 residues. The V gene's germline CDR1 is SGHAT and CDR2 FQNNGV. The chain's CDR3 is CASRGVSYNSPLNF. CDR3 sequence (DNA): TGTGCCAGCCGGGGAGTTTCCTATAATTCACCCCTCAACTTT.

Ten or more counts support this clonotype. The chain recombines TRBV29-1 with TRBJ1-1; perhaps TRBD1 as D (5 bases). Per germline, CDR1 SQVTM and CDR2 ANQGSEA. This CDR3 has 13 residues. With 7 bases removed from V and 2 bases from J, the gap between germline ends came to 14 bases. The CDR3 nucleotides are TGCAGCGCGACGGGGGAGGTCAACACTGAAGCTTTCTTT. It codes for CSATGEVNTEAFF.

This clonotype was seen ten or more times. This rearrangement joins TRBV7-9 to TRBJ1-4; D uncertain. Germline CDR1 SEHNR, CDR2 FQNEAQ (reference sequence). V was pared by 5 bases and J by 5 bases, with 12 bases between. The CDR3 covers 14 residues. CDR3 in amino acids: CASSPRRTNEKLFF. The CDR3 region has the DNA TGTGCCAGCAGCCCAAGACGGACGAATGAAAAACTGTTTTTT. Full variable domain (rest looked up from reference TRBV7-9 and TRBJ1-4): DTGVSQNPRHKITKRGQNVTFRCDPISEHNRLYWYRQTLGQGPEFLTYFQNEAQLEKSRLLSDRFSAERPKGSFSTLEIQRTEQGDSAMYLCASSPRRTNEKLFFGSGTQLSVL.

There are many counts of this clonotype. The chain combines TRBV28 with TRBJ2-5; 7 bases match TRBD1. CDR3 length: 15 amino acids. With V trimmed by 5 bases and J by 5 bases, 11 bases remained unmatched. Germline values: CDR1 MDHEN, CDR2 SYDVKM. The CDR3 reads CASSNPGTERETQYF. The CDR3 nucleotides read TGTGCCAGCAGTAACCCCGGGACAGAGCGGGAGACCCAGTACTTC.

There are many counts of this clonotype. The chain employs TRBV10-3 and TRBJ2-7, with unresolved D. The CDR3 is made up of 12 amino acids. Per germline, CDR1 ENHRY and CDR2 SYGVKD. V was shortened by 3 bases and J by 6 bases, with 9 bases between the two germline ends. The CDR3 coding sequence is TGTGCCATCAGTGACCTGGGCCGCGAGCAGTACTTC. It specifies CAISDLGREQYF.

This clonotype occurred many times. In nucleotides, the CDR3 is TGTGCCAGCAGCTTAGCGGCGGGGCAGGGGCTTAACTATGGCTACACCTTC. Amino acids: CASSLAAGQGLNYGYTF. The rearrangement uses TRBV7-2 and TRBJ1-2; possibly TRBD1 for D (6 bases). This CDR3 spans 17 amino acids. Trimming cost V 0 bases and J 1 base, with 15 bases left between them. Germline assignment: CDR1 SGHTA and CDR2 FQGNSA.